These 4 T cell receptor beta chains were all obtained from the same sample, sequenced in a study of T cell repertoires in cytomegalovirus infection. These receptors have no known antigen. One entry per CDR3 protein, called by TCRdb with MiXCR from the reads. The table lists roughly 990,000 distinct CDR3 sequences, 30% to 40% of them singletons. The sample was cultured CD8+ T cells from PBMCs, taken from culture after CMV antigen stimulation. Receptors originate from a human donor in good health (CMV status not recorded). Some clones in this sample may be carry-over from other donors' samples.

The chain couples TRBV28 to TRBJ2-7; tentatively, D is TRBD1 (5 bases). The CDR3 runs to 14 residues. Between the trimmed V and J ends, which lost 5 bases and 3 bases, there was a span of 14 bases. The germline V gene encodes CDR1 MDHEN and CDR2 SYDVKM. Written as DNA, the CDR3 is TGTGCCAGCAGTAACAGGCAGTACGACTACGAGCAGTACGTC. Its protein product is CASSNRQYDYEQYV.

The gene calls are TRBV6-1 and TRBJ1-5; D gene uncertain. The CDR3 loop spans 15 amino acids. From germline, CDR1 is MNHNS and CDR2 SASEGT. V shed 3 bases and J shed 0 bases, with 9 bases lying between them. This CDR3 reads CASSDRLNSNQPQHF. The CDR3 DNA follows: TGTGCCAGCAGTGATCGGCTCAATAGCAATCAGCCCCAGCATTTT.

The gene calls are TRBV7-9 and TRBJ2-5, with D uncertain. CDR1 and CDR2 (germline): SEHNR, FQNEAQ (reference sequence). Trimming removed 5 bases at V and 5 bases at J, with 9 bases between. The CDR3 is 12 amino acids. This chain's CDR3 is CASSAQSETQYF. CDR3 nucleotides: TGTGCCAGCAGCGCCCAGTCGGAGACCCAGTACTTC.

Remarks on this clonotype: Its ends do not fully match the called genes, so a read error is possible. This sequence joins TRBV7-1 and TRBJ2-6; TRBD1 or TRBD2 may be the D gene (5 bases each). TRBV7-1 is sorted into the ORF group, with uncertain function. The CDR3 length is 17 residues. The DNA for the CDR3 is TGTGCCAGCAGGGCATCCGGGACGGCCTCTGGGACCAACGTCCTGACTTTC. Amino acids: CASRASGTASGTNVLTF.